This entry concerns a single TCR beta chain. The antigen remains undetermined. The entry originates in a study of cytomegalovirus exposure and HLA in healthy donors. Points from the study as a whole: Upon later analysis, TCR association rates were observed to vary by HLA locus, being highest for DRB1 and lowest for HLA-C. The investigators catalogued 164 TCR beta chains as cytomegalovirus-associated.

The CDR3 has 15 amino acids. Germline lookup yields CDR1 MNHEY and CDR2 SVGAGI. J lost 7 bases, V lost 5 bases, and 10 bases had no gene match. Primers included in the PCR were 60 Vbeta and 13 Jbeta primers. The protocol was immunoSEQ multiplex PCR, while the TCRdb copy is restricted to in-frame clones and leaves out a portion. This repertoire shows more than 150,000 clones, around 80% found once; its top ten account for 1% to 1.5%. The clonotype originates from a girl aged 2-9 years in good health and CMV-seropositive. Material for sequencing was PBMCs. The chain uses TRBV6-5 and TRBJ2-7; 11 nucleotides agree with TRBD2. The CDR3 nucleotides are TGTGCCAGCAGTCAAATAGCGGGAGGGGCTGGAGAGCAGTACTTC. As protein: CASSQIAGGAGEQYF.